These 18 T cell receptor beta chains were sequenced from one sample in a study of blood T cell repertoires in COVID-19 (dated by TCRdb to the early 2020s). The method behind the library was the immunoSEQ multiplex PCR assay. Sourced from immuneACCESS, this table was stored by TCRdb with only in-frame sequences that have V and J called. A share of the clones is absent; for the studies checked, an unresolved V gene accounts for under half, and the remainder has no known explanation. The sample data list 140,000 to 150,000 clones, and 89% of these were observed just once. The ten largest make up 1.5% to 2% of the sample. Material for sequencing was peripheral blood. Every receptor here comes from a human donor in a cohort sampled during active COVID-19.

The chain links TRBV19 to TRBJ2-3; 8 bases are shared with TRBD2. Trimming at V came to 5 bases and at J to 2 bases, leaving 6 bases not matched to a gene. CDR3 length: 15 residues. The germline gives CDR1 LNHDA, CDR2 SQIVND (reference sequence). As DNA, the CDR3 is TGTGCCAGTAGTCCCACTAGCGGCCCCACAGATACGCAGTATTTT. Its translation: CASSPTSGPTDTQYF. The full variable domain, completed using reference TRBV19 and TRBJ2-3, is DGGITQSPKYLFRKEGQNVTLSCEQNLNHDAMYWYRQDPGQGLRLIYYSQIVNDFQKGDIAEGYSVSREKKESFPLTVTSAQKNPTAFYLCASSPTSGPTDTQYFGPGTRLTVL.

The chain carries TRBV9 and TRBJ2-3, with D unclear. The CDR3 loop spans 16 amino acids. Trimming pared 3 bases from V and 2 bases from J, leaving 16 bases between. Germline lookup yields CDR1 SGDLS and CDR2 YYNGEE. CDR3 sequence reads: CASSAASARYTDTQYF. CDR3 bases: TGTGCCAGCAGCGCAGCCTCCGCTAGGTACACAGATACGCAGTATTTT.

The chain combines TRBV7-3 with TRBJ1-1; D gene unclear. The CDR3 consists of 15 residues. From germline, CDR1 is SGHTA and CDR2 FQGTGA. V lost 2 bases, J lost 0 bases, and 10 bases lay in between. The CDR3 loop is CASSLGGSMNTEAFF. Written as DNA, the CDR3 is TGTGCCAGCAGCTTAGGAGGAAGCATGAACACTGAAGCTTTCTTT. The whole variable domain, filled in from reference TRBV7-3 and TRBJ1-1, reads GAGVSQTPSNKVTEKGKYVELRCDPISGHTALYWYRQSLGQGPEFLIYFQGTGAADDSGLPNDRFFAVRPEGSVSTLKIQRTERGDSAVYLCASSLGGSMNTEAFFGQGTRLTVV.

The chain has TRBV29-1 and TRBJ1-1; no clear D. The V gene lost 5 bases and the J gene lost 1 base, with 11 bases spanning the gap. CDR1 is SQVTM, CDR2 ANQGSEA, per germline. The CDR3 consists of 13 residues. The CDR3 DNA sequence: TGCAGCGTTCATATCTCCGGGAACACTGAAGCTTTCTTT. It encodes CSVHISGNTEAFF.

This clone was observed a handful of times. This chain connects TRBV5-1 to TRBJ2-2, with 9 bases identical to TRBD1. V gave up 5 bases and J gave up 1 base; unmatched junction bases: 6. The CDR3 totals 16 residues. Germline V gives CDR1 SGHRS, CDR2 YFSETQ. CDR3 amino acids: CASSPPGQGNTGELFF. The DNA for the CDR3 is TGCGCCAGCAGTCCTCCGGGACAGGGGAACACCGGGGAGCTGTTTTTT.

The rearrangement uses TRBV28 and TRBJ2-3; 10 bases are shared with TRBD2. The germline CDR1 and CDR2 sequences are MDHEN and SYDVKM. J lost 3 bases, V lost 6 bases, and 3 bases had no gene match. This CDR3 is built from 14 residues. The CDR3 is CASRKLAGTDTQYF. CDR3 coding DNA: TGTGCCAGCAGGAAACTAGCGGGGACAGATACGCAGTATTTT.

The genes are TRBV7-9 and TRBJ2-3; D perhaps matches TRBD2 (7 bases). The CDR3 has 16 residues. Germline CDR1 is SEHNR and CDR2 is FQNEAQ (reference sequence). The V gene lost 1 base and the J gene lost 4 bases, with 15 bases spanning the gap. This CDR3 reads CASSLGTGGGADTQYF. The CDR3 coding sequence is TGTGCCAGCAGCTTAGGGACGGGGGGCGGCGCAGATACGCAGTATTTT. The variable domain in full, with the rest retrieved from reference TRBV7-9 and TRBJ2-3, is DTGVSQNPRHKITKRGQNVTFRCDPISEHNRLYWYRQTLGQGPEFLTYFQNEAQLEKSRLLSDRFSAERPKGSFSTLEIQRTEQGDSAMYLCASSLGTGGGADTQYFGPGTRLTVL.

V and J are TRBV3-1 (or the pseudogene TRBV3-2) and TRBJ2-1; 8 bases match TRBD2. The CDR3 length is 15 residues. With 4 bases clipped from V and 9 bases from J, the junction kept 11 bases outside the gene matches. Germline values: CDR1 LGHDT, CDR2 YNNKEL (reference sequence). CDR3 nucleotide sequence: TGTGCCAGCAGCCTACCGGGACTAGGGTTCGGTGAGCAGTTCTTC. Its protein product is CASSLPGLGFGEQFF.

J is TRBJ1-1 and V is TRBV5-1; 7 nucleotides line up with TRBD1. The CDR3 consists of 13 residues. CDR1 is SGHRS and CDR2 is YFSETQ in the germline V gene. V was clipped by 1 base and J by 6 bases; unmatched bases: 3. This CDR3 reads CASSLTGEAEAFF. The CDR3 DNA follows: TGCGCCAGCAGCTTGACAGGGGAAGCTGAAGCTTTCTTT.

The V and J genes are TRBV3-1 (or the pseudogene TRBV3-2) and TRBJ1-1; TRBD1 matches 7 bases. The CDR3 length is 16 residues. CDR1 is LGHDT, CDR2 YNNKEL, per germline (reference sequence). The junction had 9 bases not matched to a gene; V was cut back by 4 bases and J by 1 base. The DNA of the CDR3 is TGTGCCAGCAGCCCCATGGTGGACAGGAAGAACACTGAAGCTTTCTTT. Its protein is CASSPMVDRKNTEAFF.

The chain carries TRBV5-1 and TRBJ2-1; 13 bases are shared with TRBD2. Trimming took 4 bases from V and 2 from J; bases not matched to a gene: 12. Germline CDR1 and CDR2: SGHRS and YFSETQ. The CDR3 spans 19 residues. The CDR3 spells CASSLRLAGGLTTYNEQFF. The CDR3 DNA is TGCGCCAGCAGCCTACGACTAGCGGGGGGTCTCACTACCTACAATGAGCAGTTCTTC.

This chain joins TRBV11-2 and TRBJ1-1, with a tentative D call TRBD1 (6 bases). V lost 4 bases to trimming and J lost 1 base, with 13 bases between them. The CDR3 length is 15 residues. CDR1 and CDR2 from the germline V gene are SGHAT and FQNNGV. The CDR3 DNA sequence: TGTGCCAGCAGCTCGCGACAACAGGGGAACACTGAAGCTTTCTTT. Encoded protein: CASSSRQQGNTEAFF.

The chain combines TRBV19 with TRBJ2-7, with TRBD1 as a possible D gene (7 bases). The CDR3 is made up of 13 amino acids. The germline V gene has CDR1 LNHDA and CDR2 SQIVND (reference sequence). Trimming removed 3 bases from V and 6 bases from J, with 12 bases in between. This CDR3 is CASSIIQGGEQYF. CDR3 coding DNA: TGTGCCAGTAGTATTATCCAGGGGGGCGAGCAGTACTTC. The full variable domain, completed using reference TRBV19 and TRBJ2-7, is DGGITQSPKYLFRKEGQNVTLSCEQNLNHDAMYWYRQDPGQGLRLIYYSQIVNDFQKGDIAEGYSVSREKKESFPLTVTSAQKNPTAFYLCASSIIQGGEQYFGPGTRLTVT.

The chain couples TRBV5-1 to TRBJ2-7; 10 bases line up with TRBD1. Germline loops: CDR1 SGHRS, CDR2 YFSETQ. V lost 4 bases to trimming and J lost 3 bases; unmatched junction nucleotides: 4. The CDR3 covers 14 residues. The DNA of the CDR3 is TGCGCCAGCAGCGGACAGGGGGGTGGCTACGAGCAGTACTTC. This encodes CASSGQGGGYEQYF.

The chain combines TRBV18 with TRBJ1-1; 9 bases align to TRBD1. Germline CDR1 KGHSH, CDR2 LQKENI. The V and J ends lost 2 bases and 5 bases, in that order; junction bases with no gene match: 12. CDR3 length equals 17 residues. The chain's CDR3 is CASSPTGQGMKETEAFF. In DNA form, the CDR3 reads TGTGCCAGCTCACCAACGGGACAGGGAATGAAAGAGACTGAAGCTTTCTTT.

The V and J genes are TRBV2 and TRBJ2-7; 9 bases are shared with TRBD2. V lost 6 bases to trimming and J lost 2 bases; unmatched junction nucleotides: 14. The V gene's germline CDR1 is SNHLY and CDR2 FYNNEI. This CDR3 contains 17 residues. CDR3 bases: TGTGCCAGCAGACCTTTGACTAGCGGCCTCCAAACCTACGAGCAGTACTTC. Translated: CASRPLTSGLQTYEQYF.

The chain is built from TRBV19 and TRBJ1-5; D is uncertain. There are 13 residues in the CDR3. V lost 6 bases to trimming and J lost 4 bases, with 10 bases between them. The V gene's germline CDR1 is LNHDA and CDR2 SQIVND (reference sequence). The CDR3 region has the DNA TGTGCCAGTAGCCCGACGGGAAATCAGCCCCAGCATTTT. This translates into CASSPTGNQPQHF.

The V gene is TRBV6-6, the J gene TRBJ1-1, with 8 bases lining up with TRBD1. Germline V gene lookup returns CDR1 MNHNY and CDR2 SVGAGI (reference sequence). V was pared by 5 bases and J by 8 bases, with 10 bases of the junction left unmatched. The CDR3 covers 14 residues. The CDR3 nucleotides read TGTGCCAGCAGTAAAGCGGGCAGGGGGCCCGAAGCTTTCTTT. Amino acids: CASSKAGRGPEAFF.